This is a list of T cell receptor beta chains from one sample in a study of CD8+ T cells in alopecia areata. Produced via immunoSEQ multiplex PCR; TCRdb's table is partial and in-frame only. The table lists roughly 120,000 clones, roughly 66% of them singletons. Sequenced sample: CD4+ T cells sorted from blood. The receptor set was obtained from a human donor in good health. CDR3s include the opening cysteine and the closing phenylalanine or tryptophan. The D gene is left open where the match is weak. A row's size may be missing; if present it is once, few, many or a size class.

d_call	v_call	clone_size	j_call	cdr3_nt	cdr3_aa
TRBD1	TRBV30	-	TRBJ1-1	TGTGCCCAGAGGCAGGGGGGAGTGAACACTGAAGCTTTCTTT	CAQRQGGVNTEAFF
TRBD1	TRBV2	once	TRBJ1-2	TGTGCCAGCAGGGGGACAGGCGTCAACTATGGCTACACCTTC	CASRGTGVNYGYTF
-	TRBV30	few	TRBJ1-2	TGTGCCTGCACACCCCGCCGTGAGGCAGGGCCTCGCTCGGGGACCTTC	CACTPRREAGPRSGTF
-	TRBV5-1	-	TRBJ2-2	TGCGCCAGCAGCTTGGGGGAGGACACCGGGGAGCTGTTTTTT	CASSLGEDTGELFF
TRBD1	TRBV2	-	TRBJ2-7	TGTGCCAGCAGTGGTGTCCCGGGACAGGGTTCCTACGAGCAGTACTTC	CASSGVPGQGSYEQYF
-	TRBV7-9	-	TRBJ1-1	TGTGCCAGCACCTCAACGGGGGGCACTGAAGCTTTCTTT	CASTSTGGTEAFF
-	TRBV29-1	few	TRBJ1-6	TGCAGCGTTTCATCCGGGGGTGATAATTCACCCCTCCACTTT	CSVSSGGDNSPLHF
TRBD1	TRBV27	-	TRBJ2-5	TGTGCCAGCAGTCTCAGGGGGCTTGAGACCCAGTACTTC	CASSLRGLETQYF
TRBD1	TRBV5-1	-	TRBJ1-2	TGCGCCAGCAGCTCGACAGGGAACTATGGCTACACCTTC	CASSSTGNYGYTF
TRBD2	TRBV29-1	few	TRBJ2-1	TGCAGCGTTGATGCGCGGAGCGGGGCCGCGACTAATGAGCAGTTCTTC	CSVDARSGAATNEQFF
-	TRBV29-1	-	TRBJ2-3	TGCAGCGTTGATTCTGGAGGCCCAGGCACAGATACGCAGTATTTT	CSVDSGGPGTDTQYF
-	TRBV29-1	-	TRBJ1-1	TGCAGCGTTGGCGGGGGCACTGAAGCTTTCTTT	CSVGGGTEAFF
-	TRBV30	-	TRBJ2-5	TGTGCCTGGGGGCAAGAGACCCAGTACTTC	CAWGQETQYF
-	TRBV13	-	TRBJ2-3	TGTGCCAGCAGCCTGGGGGGCCGATTCACAGATACGCAGTATTTT	CASSLGGRFTDTQYF
-	TRBV18	-	TRBJ1-6	TGTGCCAGCTCACCACGGTCTGAAAATTCACCCCTCCACTTT	CASSPRSENSPLHF
-	TRBV5-6	few	TRBJ2-1	TGTGCCAGCAGGTGGGGGGCGGAGCAGTTCTTC	CASRWGAEQFF
-	TRBV29-1	-	TRBJ2-3	TGCAGCGTTGTCCGGGGGCCAGATACGCAGTATTTT	CSVVRGPDTQYF
-	TRBV30	-	TRBJ1-3	TGTGCCTGGACGTACGACAGATACTCTGGAAACACCATATATTTT	CAWTYDRYSGNTIYF
-	TRBV30	-	TRBJ1-5	TGTGCCTGGAGTGTAGCGGGGGCTCAGCCCCAGCATTTT	CAWSVAGAQPQHF
-	TRBV7-3	once	TRBJ1-1	TGTGCCAGCAGCTTCAGGGCAAACACTGAAGCTTTCTTT	CASSFRANTEAFF
-	TRBV30	-	TRBJ1-1	TGTGCCTGGATCCCAATGAACACTGAAGCTTTCTTT	CAWIPMNTEAFF
-	TRBV5-6	few	TRBJ2-4	TGTGCCAGCAGCCCGACAGGAGCCAAAAACATTCAGTACTTC	CASSPTGAKNIQYF
-	TRBV6-5	-	TRBJ1-6	TGTGCCAGCAGTTACTCCGACAGTCATAATTCACCCCTCCACTTT	CASSYSDSHNSPLHF
-	TRBV4-1	-	TRBJ1-1	TGCGCCAGCAGCCAAGTAACAGGGTCGAGAACTGAAGCTTTCTTT	CASSQVTGSRTEAFF
-	TRBV6-6	few	TRBJ2-5	TGTGCCAGCAGTCCCCCCGGGGGCCAAGAGACCCAGTACTTC	CASSPPGGQETQYF
-	TRBV6-5	-	TRBJ1-2	TGTGCCTGCTACGGCCTGAGTACAGGGATGGGTGGCTACACCTTC	CACYGLSTGMGGYTF
-	TRBV29-1	-	TRBJ2-3	TGCAGCGTAAGAGGAGGGACCACAGATACGCAGTATTTT	CSVRGGTTDTQYF
TRBD2	TRBV15	-	TRBJ2-5	TGTGCCACCGGGGGGGCGGGGGGGCCGGAGACCCAGTACTTC	CATGGAGGPETQYF
TRBD1	TRBV6-5	-	TRBJ1-5	TGTGCCAGCACACTACGGGACAGAGGCAATCAGCCCCAGCATTTT	CASTLRDRGNQPQHF
-	TRBV29-1	-	TRBJ1-6	TGCAGCGTTTTACAGGGCTATAATTCACCCCTCCACTTT	CSVLQGYNSPLHF
TRBD1	TRBV15	-	TRBJ1-6	TGTGCCACCAGCGAACAGGGGTTTAATTCACCCCTCCACTTT	CATSEQGFNSPLHF
-	TRBV2	-	TRBJ2-5	TGTGCCAGCAGTGAATTAGGGGGGGAGACCCAGTACTTC	CASSELGGETQYF
TRBD2	TRBV4-2	few	TRBJ2-1	TGTGCCAGCAGCCAAGAAGGTAGGCGGGGGATCCACAATGAGCAGTTCTTC	CASSQEGRRGIHNEQFF
TRBD1	TRBV29-1	-	TRBJ2-7	TGCAGCGTTCTCGGACAGGCCACCTACGAGCAGTACTTC	CSVLGQATYEQYF
-	TRBV2	-	TRBJ1-4	TGTGCCAGCGTGCCCGCGGCGATGGAAAAACTGTTTTTT	CASVPAAMEKLFF